This T cell receptor (beta chain) derives from a study of beta chain features in type 1 diabetes. Study-level findings and limits: When VDJ junctions were examined, type 1 diabetes patients showed fewer insertions and more deletions. Among patients with Type 1 diabetes, TCRB CDR3s were moderately but significantly shorter in every one of the four CD4+ subsets.

Isolated RNA was reverse transcribed in full, so expressed TCRB transcripts were sequenced. Data came from immunoSEQ multiplex PCR; TCRdb stores just in-frame clones and leaves some out. Of 240,000 or so clones listed, just over 20% are singletons. Sorting produced populations that all topped 95% purity. With regard to this clone: Its antigen is still unknown.

The CDR3 is 15 amino acids. CDR1 is MDHEN, CDR2 SYDVKM, per germline. V lost 5 bases to trimming and J lost 4 bases; unmatched junction nucleotides: 7. This sequence was found in a woman in her forties with type 1 diabetes. The chain recombines TRBV28 with TRBJ2-3, with 9 nucleotides matching TRBD2. Specimen: naive CD4+ T cells from blood. The CDR3 sequence is CASSTKREDADTQYF. The CDR3 nucleotides read TGTGCCAGCAGTACCAAGCGGGAGGATGCAGATACGCAGTATTTT.